This T cell receptor beta chain was recovered during a study of human T cells and chemical hapten exposure. Across the whole study: Patients were given diphenylcyclopropenone on the scalp weekly across the approximately 25-week study.

Germline CDR1 reads WSHSY; CDR2 reads SAAADI. CDR3 size: 14 residues. The V end lost 6 bases, the J end lost 5 bases, and 16 bases lay between the germline ends. It was the library that attached unique molecular identifiers to individual cDNA molecules. Source study methods: Samples held a median of 95,638 TCRs, range about 23,224–700,000. TCRdb re-derived calls from the reads in MiXCR, one entry per CDR3 protein. Here the V and J calls rest on TCRdb's processing, not on the authors' analysis. Of 4,800 or so distinct CDR3 sequences detected, 55% appear once; the ten largest clones hold 3.5% to 4.5%. Noted treatment: therapeutic diphenylcyclopropenone sensitization with weekly scalp DPC. Alopecia patients between 18 and 70 years old and suitable for DPC were used as donors.

This TCR derives from an adult with alopecia areata. Some clones in this sample may be carry-over from other donors' samples. This table probably holds off-target reads from a library built for another chain. Sequenced here: whole blood, sampled before DPC sensitization or 2, 6, or about 24 weeks after (not recorded which). The rearrangement uses TRBV10-2 and TRBJ2-5; perhaps TRBD1 as D (5 bases). For the CDR3, the DNA is TGCGCCAGCAGCCCGTACGGGCAGGGTGAGACCCAGTACTTC. As protein: CASSPYGQGETQYF.